This is a list of T cell receptor beta chains from one sample in a study of shared clonotypes between healthy human individuals. Assay used: immunoSEQ multiplex PCR; TCRdb lists only in-frame clones, some missing. This table has around 500,000 clones, about 76% appearing once. Material: PBMCs. Receptors were obtained from a woman aged 35 to 49 in good health. Some clones in this sample may be carry-over from other donors' samples. CDR3s include the opening cysteine and the closing phenylalanine or tryptophan. The D gene is left open where the match is weak. Part of the rows lack a size; the others show once, few, many or a class for expanded clones.

d_call: TRBD1; v_call: TRBV29-1; clone_size: NA; j_call: TRBJ2-7; cdr3_aa: CSVGGQEGRYEQYF; cdr3_nt: TGCAGCGTTGGGGGACAGGAGGGAAGGTACGAGCAGTACTTC
d_call: NA; v_call: TRBV19; clone_size: NA; j_call: TRBJ2-7; cdr3_aa: CASSIATGERASPYEQYF; cdr3_nt: TGTGCCAGTAGTATAGCCACCGGGGAGCGGGCGTCCCCCTACGAGCAGTACTTC
d_call: NA; v_call: TRBV6-4; clone_size: NA; j_call: TRBJ2-7; cdr3_aa: CARDPLYEQYF; cdr3_nt: TGTGCCAGGGACCCCCTCTACGAGCAGTACTTC
d_call: TRBD1; v_call: TRBV29-1; clone_size: NA; j_call: TRBJ2-3; cdr3_aa: CSVSGQGYSADTQYF; cdr3_nt: TGCAGCGTTTCGGGACAGGGGTATAGCGCAGATACGCAGTATTTT
d_call: NA; v_call: TRBV6-5; clone_size: NA; j_call: TRBJ2-3; cdr3_aa: CASSNGRRGTDTQYF; cdr3_nt: TGTGCCAGCAGTAATGGCAGGAGGGGCACAGATACGCAGTATTTT
d_call: NA; v_call: TRBV9; clone_size: NA; j_call: TRBJ1-5; cdr3_aa: CASSVAGGDHQPQHF; cdr3_nt: TGTGCCAGCAGCGTAGCCGGAGGGGACCATCAGCCCCAGCATTTT
d_call: TRBD2; v_call: TRBV19; clone_size: NA; j_call: TRBJ2-1; cdr3_aa: CASRTSGSNEQFF; cdr3_nt: TGTGCCAGTAGGACTAGCGGGTCCAATGAGCAGTTCTTC
d_call: NA; v_call: TRBV2; clone_size: once; j_call: TRBJ1-5; cdr3_aa: CASSGAGAQPQHF; cdr3_nt: TGTGCCAGCAGTGGGGCAGGGGCGCAGCCCCAGCATTTT
d_call: TRBD2; v_call: TRBV7-8; clone_size: NA; j_call: TRBJ2-7; cdr3_aa: CASSTPTSGRTVGSYEQYF; cdr3_nt: TGTGCCAGCAGCACGCCAACTAGCGGGAGAACGGTAGGCTCCTACGAGCAGTACTTC
d_call: NA; v_call: TRBV5-1; clone_size: NA; j_call: TRBJ2-3; cdr3_aa: CASSLALAEATDTQYF; cdr3_nt: TGCGCCAGCAGCTTGGCCTTAGCGGAGGCCACAGATACGCAGTATTTT
d_call: TRBD2; v_call: TRBV28; clone_size: NA; j_call: TRBJ2-1; cdr3_aa: CASRGTSGEAYNEQFF; cdr3_nt: TGTGCCAGCAGGGGAACTAGCGGGGAGGCCTACAATGAGCAGTTCTTC
d_call: NA; v_call: TRBV2; clone_size: NA; j_call: TRBJ1-5; cdr3_aa: CASSETATNQPQHF; cdr3_nt: TGTGCCAGCAGTGAAACGGCCACCAATCAGCCCCAGCATTTT
d_call: TRBD2; v_call: TRBV11-2; clone_size: NA; j_call: TRBJ2-5; cdr3_aa: CASSPSQGLAAQETQYF; cdr3_nt: TGTGCCAGCAGCCCATCCCAGGGACTAGCCGCCCAAGAGACCCAGTACTTC
d_call: NA; v_call: TRBV4-2; clone_size: NA; j_call: TRBJ1-5; cdr3_aa: CASSQDSWQGGDRNQPQHF; cdr3_nt: TGTGCCAGCAGCCAAGATAGTTGGCAGGGCGGAGACCGCAATCAGCCCCAGCATTTT
d_call: TRBD2; v_call: TRBV28; clone_size: NA; j_call: TRBJ2-1; cdr3_aa: CASSTGTRDEQFF; cdr3_nt: TGTGCCAGCAGTACTGGGACTAGAGATGAGCAGTTCTTC
d_call: NA; v_call: TRBV6-6; clone_size: NA; j_call: TRBJ2-3; cdr3_aa: CASCSDGTSFGDTQYF; cdr3_nt: TGTGCCAGCTGCTCTGACGGGACAAGTTTTGGAGATACGCAGTATTTT
d_call: NA; v_call: TRBV28; clone_size: NA; j_call: TRBJ1-5; cdr3_aa: CASSFGLGREGNQPQHF; cdr3_nt: TGTGCCAGCAGTTTCGGGCTGGGGAGGGAGGGCAATCAGCCCCAGCATTTT
d_call: TRBD2; v_call: TRBV7-2; clone_size: once; j_call: TRBJ2-1; cdr3_aa: CASSLGFTSGRWRNEQFF; cdr3_nt: TGTGCCAGCAGCTTAGGGTTTACTAGCGGGAGGTGGAGGAATGAGCAGTTCTTC
d_call: NA; v_call: TRBV29-1; clone_size: NA; j_call: TRBJ2-1; cdr3_aa: CSAGPATRNEQFF; cdr3_nt: TGCAGCGCCGGACCGGCGACTAGGAACGAGCAGTTCTTC
d_call: NA; v_call: TRBV13; clone_size: NA; j_call: TRBJ2-1; cdr3_aa: CASSDPGGIAYNEQFF; cdr3_nt: TGTGCCAGCAGCGACCCCGGGGGAATCGCCTACAATGAGCAGTTCTTC
d_call: NA; v_call: TRBV19; clone_size: NA; j_call: TRBJ2-1; cdr3_aa: CASSATLGEQFF; cdr3_nt: TGTGCCAGTAGTGCCACATTGGGTGAGCAGTTCTTC
d_call: TRBD1; v_call: TRBV10-2; clone_size: NA; j_call: TRBJ2-7; cdr3_aa: CASSEWGQGPYEQYF; cdr3_nt: TGCGCCAGCAGTGAGTGGGGACAGGGTCCCTACGAGCAGTACTTC
d_call: NA; v_call: TRBV5-1; clone_size: NA; j_call: TRBJ1-1; cdr3_aa: CASSSDGGNTEAFF; cdr3_nt: TGCGCCAGCAGCTCGGACGGGGGGAACACTGAAGCTTTCTTT
d_call: NA; v_call: TRBV2; clone_size: few; j_call: TRBJ2-7; cdr3_aa: CASSERRDYEQYF; cdr3_nt: TGTGCCAGCAGTGAGCGGAGGGACTACGAGCAGTACTTC
d_call: NA; v_call: TRBV6-6; clone_size: NA; j_call: TRBJ1-4; cdr3_aa: CASSYSKHEKLFF; cdr3_nt: TGTGCCAGCAGTTACTCCAAGCATGAAAAACTGTTTTTT
d_call: TRBD2; v_call: TRBV15; clone_size: NA; j_call: TRBJ2-1; cdr3_aa: CATGASGYNEQFF; cdr3_nt: TGTGCCACTGGAGCTAGCGGGTACAATGAGCAGTTCTTC
d_call: TRBD1; v_call: TRBV2; clone_size: NA; j_call: TRBJ2-7; cdr3_aa: CASSVLGQVYEQYF; cdr3_nt: TGTGCCAGCAGTGTTCTGGGACAGGTGTACGAGCAGTACTTC
d_call: TRBD2; v_call: TRBV11-3; clone_size: NA; j_call: TRBJ2-1; cdr3_aa: CASSSKGLAGGNEQFF; cdr3_nt: TGTGCCAGCAGCTCAAAGGGACTAGCGGGAGGCAATGAGCAGTTCTTC
d_call: NA; v_call: TRBV28; clone_size: NA; j_call: TRBJ1-3; cdr3_aa: CASSLSRSGNTIYF; cdr3_nt: TGTGCCAGCAGTTTAAGCAGGTCTGGAAACACCATATATTTT
d_call: TRBD2; v_call: TRBV5-6; clone_size: NA; j_call: TRBJ2-2; cdr3_aa: CASSFGGSRTGELFF; cdr3_nt: TGTGCCAGCAGCTTCGGGGGGAGTCGGACCGGGGAGCTGTTTTTT
d_call: TRBD1; v_call: TRBV28; clone_size: NA; j_call: TRBJ2-5; cdr3_aa: CASSLTGDQYF; cdr3_nt: TGTGCCAGCAGTCTGACAGGGGACCAGTACTTC
d_call: NA; v_call: TRBV19; clone_size: NA; j_call: TRBJ2-5; cdr3_aa: CASSISGLPQETQYF; cdr3_nt: TGTGCCAGTAGTATCAGCGGGCTACCTCAAGAGACCCAGTACTTC
d_call: NA; v_call: TRBV25-1; clone_size: NA; j_call: TRBJ2-7; cdr3_aa: CASSLNYEQYF; cdr3_nt: TGTGCCAGCAGTCTCAACTACGAGCAGTACTTC
d_call: NA; v_call: TRBV9; clone_size: NA; j_call: TRBJ2-2; cdr3_aa: CASRDQNTGELFF; cdr3_nt: TGTGCCAGTCGGGACCAGAACACCGGGGAGCTGTTTTTT
d_call: NA; v_call: TRBV11-1; clone_size: NA; j_call: TRBJ1-2; cdr3_aa: CASSSGYRAGYTF; cdr3_nt: TGTGCCAGCAGCTCAGGATACAGGGCCGGCTACACCTTC
d_call: TRBD1; v_call: TRBV28; clone_size: once; j_call: TRBJ2-1; cdr3_aa: CASGLPDRNEQFF; cdr3_nt: TGTGCCAGCGGGCTACCGGACAGGAATGAGCAGTTCTTC
d_call: NA; v_call: TRBV6-6; clone_size: NA; j_call: TRBJ2-3; cdr3_aa: CASSSQGDTQYF; cdr3_nt: TGTGCCAGCAGTTCCCAGGGGGATACGCAGTATTTT
d_call: TRBD1; v_call: TRBV19; clone_size: NA; j_call: TRBJ1-5; cdr3_aa: CASSQDRNQPQHF; cdr3_nt: TGTGCCAGTAGCCAGGACAGGAATCAGCCCCAGCATTTT
d_call: NA; v_call: TRBV6-4; clone_size: NA; j_call: TRBJ2-1; cdr3_aa: CASSDRADSYNEQFF; cdr3_nt: TGTGCCAGCAGTGACAGGGCGGACTCCTACAATGAGCAGTTCTTC
d_call: NA; v_call: TRBV5-1; clone_size: NA; j_call: TRBJ2-2; cdr3_aa: CASSLWKAANTGELFF; cdr3_nt: TGCGCCAGCAGCTTGTGGAAAGCGGCGAACACCGGGGAGCTGTTTTTT
d_call: NA; v_call: TRBV6-5; clone_size: NA; j_call: TRBJ1-1; cdr3_aa: CASSYIQGETEAFF; cdr3_nt: TGTGCCAGCAGTTACATACAGGGAGAAACTGAAGCTTTCTTT
d_call: TRBD1; v_call: TRBV27; clone_size: NA; j_call: TRBJ2-7; cdr3_aa: CASSLSRGRSYEQYF; cdr3_nt: TGTGCCAGCAGTTTGTCCAGGGGGCGGTCCTACGAGCAGTACTTC
d_call: TRBD2; v_call: TRBV2; clone_size: NA; j_call: TRBJ2-1; cdr3_aa: CASRKAGAGNNEQFF; cdr3_nt: TGTGCCAGCAGGAAAGCGGGAGCTGGGAACAATGAGCAGTTCTTC
d_call: NA; v_call: TRBV9; clone_size: NA; j_call: TRBJ1-3; cdr3_aa: CASSPSSTQGDTIYF; cdr3_nt: TGTGCCAGCAGCCCTAGTTCGACCCAAGGGGACACCATATATTTT
d_call: NA; v_call: TRBV5-1; clone_size: once; j_call: TRBJ2-3; cdr3_aa: CASSLGLGTDTQYF; cdr3_nt: TGCGCCAGCAGTCTAGGCCTCGGAACAGATACGCAGTATTTT
d_call: NA; v_call: TRBV27; clone_size: NA; j_call: TRBJ2-2; cdr3_aa: CASTGLGNTGELFF; cdr3_nt: TGTGCCAGCACGGGACTGGGGAACACCGGGGAGCTGTTTTTT
d_call: TRBD2; v_call: TRBV9; clone_size: NA; j_call: TRBJ2-2; cdr3_aa: CASSVLDVLAAGELFF; cdr3_nt: TGTGCCAGCAGCGTCCTCGACGTACTAGCGGCCGGGGAGCTGTTTTTT
d_call: TRBD2; v_call: TRBV4-1; clone_size: NA; j_call: TRBJ2-7; cdr3_aa: CASSQLLAGHLGNEQYF; cdr3_nt: TGCGCCAGCAGCCAACTTTTAGCGGGCCACCTAGGGAACGAGCAGTACTTC
d_call: TRBD2; v_call: TRBV7-2; clone_size: NA; j_call: TRBJ2-5; cdr3_aa: CASSLGVGLAEETQYF; cdr3_nt: TGTGCCAGCAGCTTAGGGGTAGGACTAGCGGAGGAGACCCAGTACTTC
d_call: TRBD1; v_call: TRBV7-9; clone_size: NA; j_call: TRBJ1-1; cdr3_aa: CASSLYGQGGTEAFF; cdr3_nt: TGTGCCAGCAGCTTATACGGACAGGGCGGAACTGAAGCTTTCTTT
d_call: NA; v_call: TRBV5-3; clone_size: NA; j_call: TRBJ2-7; cdr3_aa: CARSPTPGGFGEQYF; cdr3_nt: TGTGCCAGAAGCCCTACCCCTGGGGGCTTCGGCGAGCAGTACTTC
d_call: TRBD1; v_call: TRBV14; clone_size: few; j_call: TRBJ2-7; cdr3_aa: CASSQWDRATGSEQYF; cdr3_nt: TGTGCCAGCAGCCAGTGGGACAGGGCGACGGGTAGCGAGCAGTACTTC
d_call: TRBD2; v_call: TRBV19; clone_size: NA; j_call: TRBJ2-1; cdr3_aa: CASSTPGLAPQQFF; cdr3_nt: TGTGCCAGTAGTACCCCGGGACTAGCTCCCCAGCAGTTCTTC
d_call: TRBD2; v_call: TRBV28; clone_size: NA; j_call: TRBJ2-1; cdr3_aa: CASSSLRTSREQFF; cdr3_nt: TGTGCCAGCAGTTCCCTTAGGACTAGTCGTGAGCAGTTCTTC
d_call: NA; v_call: TRBV4-2; clone_size: once; j_call: TRBJ1-4; cdr3_aa: CASSQDPGGVKEKLFF; cdr3_nt: TGTGCCAGCAGCCAAGATCCGGGGGGCGTGAAGGAAAAACTGTTTTTT
d_call: TRBD2; v_call: TRBV6-5; clone_size: NA; j_call: TRBJ2-7; cdr3_aa: CASSYHGGRTNF; cdr3_nt: TGTGCCAGCAGTTACCATGGCGGGAGGACAAACTTC
d_call: TRBD2; v_call: TRBV6-5; clone_size: once; j_call: TRBJ2-1; cdr3_aa: CASSYSAGTINEQFF; cdr3_nt: TGTGCCAGCAGTTACTCGGCAGGGACTATCAATGAGCAGTTCTTC
d_call: TRBD2; v_call: TRBV19; clone_size: NA; j_call: TRBJ2-2; cdr3_aa: CASSTGLAGARELFF; cdr3_nt: TGTGCCAGTAGTACGGGACTAGCGGGAGCCCGGGAGCTGTTTTTT
d_call: NA; v_call: TRBV9; clone_size: NA; j_call: TRBJ2-3; cdr3_aa: CASSVADWPGTDTQYF; cdr3_nt: TGTGCCAGCAGCGTAGCTGATTGGCCCGGCACAGATACGCAGTATTTT
d_call: TRBD2; v_call: TRBV28; clone_size: NA; j_call: TRBJ2-7; cdr3_aa: CASSLSLAGGVEQYF; cdr3_nt: TGTGCCAGCAGTTTATCACTAGCGGGAGGGGTCGAGCAGTACTTC